This entry features one TCR beta chain sequence. These data belong to a study of monozygotic twins with inflammatory bowel disease. Each CDR3 protein gets one entry in TCRdb, which reprocessed the 5' RACE reads and gives no DNA. Seen in this sample are around 220,000 distinct CDR3 sequences; the ten most common clones hold around 7.7%. This CDR3 region has 13 residues. Germline CDR1 reads SGHRS; CDR2 reads YFSETQ. V is TRBV5-1 and J is TRBJ1-1. This sequence was found in a human donor with ulcerative colitis or Crohn's disease, or a healthy co-twin of an affected twin (not recorded which). The sequencing input was blood. Here the CDR3 reads CASSLAPGTEAFF.